This record looks at one T cell receptor (beta chain) sequence and its context. Its target is not known. TCRdb re-called the 5' RACE reads, yielding one record per CDR3 amino acid sequence without DNA. Its table records over 130,000 distinct CDR3 sequences. Blood samples measuring about 2.5 ml were taken per donor. This record comes from a study of monozygotic twins with inflammatory bowel disease. Study observations and caveats: Researchers reported no repertoire similarity difference between concordant and discordant twins, possibly from limited power.

This sequence was found in a human donor with ulcerative colitis or Crohn's disease, or a healthy co-twin of an affected twin (not recorded which). The sequenced material came from blood.

CDR3: CASTDDASTDTQYF. The gene calls are TRBV6-2 or TRBV6-3 and TRBJ2-3. Germline V gene lookup returns CDR1 MNHEY and CDR2 SVGEGT. The CDR3 has 14 amino acids.